The 25 T cell receptor beta chains in this list originate from one sample, sequenced in a study of blood T cell repertoires in COVID-19. TCRdb keeps only in-frame clones here, not all; method: immunoSEQ multiplex PCR. The table has about 68,000 clones, roughly 91% seen once. Sequenced material: peripheral blood. The receptors were sampled from a man aged 35 to 55 with COVID-19, enrolled during active disease.

This clone was picked up one time. The chain employs TRBV19 and TRBJ2-3; TRBD2 might be the D (5 bases). V gave up 5 bases and J gave up 3 bases, with 12 bases separating them. CDR3 size: 14 residues. Germline lookup yields CDR1 LNHDA and CDR2 SQIVND (reference sequence). In DNA form, the CDR3 reads TGTGCCAGTAGTTCCCAGGACTTAACAGATACGCAGTATTTT. Translating it yields CASSSQDLTDTQYF.

V is TRBV30 and J is TRBJ1-5; D perhaps matches TRBD1 (6 bases). Germline loops: CDR1 GTSNPN, CDR2 SVGIG (reference sequence). The CDR3 extends over 13 amino acids. Trimming left V 0 bases short and J 9 bases short, with 12 bases between. DNA for the CDR3: TGTGCCTGGAGTGTCGGGGGGGCTGCGCCCCAGCATTTT. Translated, it gives CAWSVGGAAPQHF.

The rearrangement uses TRBV6-6 and TRBJ2-5; weak D call: TRBD2 (5 bases). This CDR3 has 14 amino acids. V was trimmed by 6 bases and J by 5 bases, leaving 16 bases between them. Per the germline V gene, CDR1 is MNHNY and CDR2 is SVGAGI (reference sequence). The CDR3 region has the DNA TGTGCCAGCAGCAATATCAGACCGGGGGAGACCCAGTACTTC. Translation gives CASSNIRPGETQYF.

The chain recombines TRBV2 with TRBJ1-4; 8 positions agree with TRBD1. Germline-derived CDR1 and CDR2 are SNHLY and FYNNEI. V was clipped by 5 bases and J by 10 bases; unmatched bases: 3. CDR3 length: 12 residues. CDR3 loop: CASSRQGRKLFF. CDR3 nucleotide sequence: TGTGCCAGCAGTCGACAGGGGCGAAAACTGTTTTTT.

J is TRBJ1-1 and V is TRBV2, with 7 bases matching TRBD1. Germline V CDR1 and CDR2: SNHLY, FYNNEI. The V gene end was trimmed by 6 bases and the J gene end by 0 bases; junction bases not matched to a gene: 7. CDR3 length: 15 amino acids. The CDR3 protein is CASRARTGLNTEAFF. The CDR3 nucleotides are TGTGCCAGCAGGGCCAGGACAGGACTGAACACTGAAGCTTTCTTT. Combining the CDR3 with reference TRBV2 and TRBJ1-1 gives the whole variable domain EPEVTQTPSHQVTQMGQEVILRCVPISNHLYFYWYRQILGQKVEFLVSFYNNEISEKSEIFDDQFSVERPDGSNFTLKIRSTKLEDSAMYFCASRARTGLNTEAFFGQGTRLTVV.

V usage is TRBV6-5 and J usage is TRBJ1-4, with 7 bases fitting TRBD1. The V segment lost 4 bases and the J segment 8 bases; nucleotides outside the gene matches: 10. Germline CDR1 and CDR2: MNHEY and SVGAGI. This CDR3 comprises 15 residues. The CDR3 DNA is TGTGCCAGCAGTTCCGGGACAGTAATGTGGGAAAAACTGTTTTTT. It codes for CASSSGTVMWEKLFF.

This chain links TRBV4-1 with TRBJ2-7, with D possibly TRBD1 on 6 matching bases. This CDR3 has 16 residues. The V and J ends lost 6 bases and 1 base respectively, with 19 bases between them. Germline V lookup: CDR1 MGHRA, CDR2 YSYEKL. DNA for the CDR3: TGCGCCAGCAGTACACTGGGGGCAGGGATTTCCTACGAGCAGTACTTC. It is translated as CASSTLGAGISYEQYF.

This clone appeared a single time. The rearrangement uses TRBV3-1 (or the pseudogene TRBV3-2) and TRBJ2-5; 11 positions match TRBD2. The V gene end was trimmed by 3 bases and the J gene end by 1 base; junction bases not matched to a gene: 10. There are 18 residues in the CDR3. The germline V gene encodes CDR1 LGHDT and CDR2 YNNKEL (reference sequence). The CDR3 loop is CASSHGTSGTTRQETQYF. The CDR3 DNA sequence: TGTGCCAGCAGCCATGGGACTAGCGGAACAACCCGCCAAGAGACCCAGTACTTC.

This chain uses TRBV7-6 with TRBJ2-7; the D gene is possibly TRBD2 (5 bases). In germline, CDR1 is SGHVS, CDR2 FNYEAQ. This CDR3 region has 12 residues. The V gene lost 2 bases and the J gene lost 5 bases, with 7 bases spanning the gap. In nucleotides, the CDR3 is TGTGCCAGCAGCTTATTGGAGGACGAGCAGTACTTC. Translating it yields CASSLLEDEQYF.

This chain links TRBV10-3 with TRBJ1-2; D is perhaps TRBD1 (5 bases). V was cut by 2 bases and J by 3 bases, with 10 bases left in between. This CDR3 is 14 amino acids long. In germline, CDR1 is ENHRY, CDR2 SYGVKD. In nucleotides, the CDR3 is TGTGCCATCAGTGAGCAGGGCGAGGACTATGGCTACACCTTC. Its protein product is CAISEQGEDYGYTF.

The V gene is TRBV10-1, the J gene TRBJ2-7; TRBD1 matches 9 bases. Germline trimming cut 1 base from V and 5 bases from J; bases unmatched to any gene: 6. Germline-derived CDR1 and CDR2 are WNHNN and SYGVQD (reference sequence). This CDR3 contains 15 residues. CDR3 sequence (DNA): TGCGCCAGCAGTGAGTTAAAGGACAGGGGCCACGAGCAGTACTTC. Amino acids: CASSELKDRGHEQYF.

The rearrangement joins TRBV19 to TRBJ1-1, with D perhaps matching TRBD1 (6 bases). This CDR3 spans 13 amino acids. Germline loops: CDR1 LNHDA, CDR2 SQIVND (reference sequence). Trimming took 7 bases from V and 3 from J, leaving 12 bases between them. CDR3 region: CASTPQGYTEAFF. In DNA form, the CDR3 reads TGTGCCAGTACCCCACAGGGTTACACTGAAGCTTTCTTT.

This clone appeared a few times. The chain has TRBV5-5 and TRBJ2-7, with D unclear. V dropped 3 bases and J dropped 3 bases, with 4 bases sitting between them. The CDR3 totals 11 residues. Germline V gene sequence: CDR1 SGHKS, CDR2 YYEKEE (reference sequence). The chain's CDR3 is CASSSFYEQYF. In DNA form, the CDR3 reads TGTGCCAGCAGCTCGTTCTACGAGCAGTACTTC.

The rearrangement links TRBV6-2 or TRBV6-3 to TRBJ2-1, with D possibly matching TRBD1 (6 bases). The germline V gene encodes CDR1 MNHEY and CDR2 SVGEGT. This CDR3 region has 15 residues. V was cut by 5 bases and J by 0 bases, with 11 bases left in between. DNA for the CDR3: TGTGCCAGCAGTCAACGGACAGCCTCCTACAATGAGCAGTTCTTC. Amino acid sequence: CASSQRTASYNEQFF.

The chain combines TRBV15 with TRBJ2-5; D uncertain. CDR3 length: 14 residues. Germline CDR1 is LNHNV and CDR2 is YYDKDF (reference sequence). V was trimmed by 0 bases and J by 1 base, leaving 6 bases between them. The CDR3, as DNA: TGTGCCACCAGCAGAGATTCCAGCCAAGAGACCCAGTACTTC. Its translation: CATSRDSSQETQYF.

This chain links TRBV12-3 or TRBV12-4 with TRBJ1-2, with 7 bases that match TRBD1. This CDR3 comprises 13 residues. Trimming took 7 bases from V and 4 from J; bases not matched to a gene: 6. The CDR3 is CASTLTGTYGYTF. The CDR3 nucleotides are TGTGCCAGCACCCTGACAGGGACCTATGGCTACACCTTC.

The chain has TRBV10-3 and TRBJ2-5; tentative D call: TRBD2 (6 bases). V lost 5 bases, J lost 7 bases, and 17 bases lay in between. This CDR3 region has 14 residues. Per the germline V gene, CDR1 is ENHRY and CDR2 is SYGVKD. CDR3 region: CAISSGQVRMTQYF. The CDR3 DNA follows: TGTGCCATCAGTAGCGGGCAGGTTAGAATGACCCAGTACTTC.

Only a few counts were recorded for this clone. V and J are TRBV6-1 and TRBJ1-5, with 7 bases matching TRBD1. Trimming at V came to 4 bases and at J to 5 bases, leaving 14 bases not matched to a gene. Per the germline V gene, CDR1 is MNHNS and CDR2 is SASEGT. This CDR3 spans 17 amino acids. CDR3: CASSGLGETGLDQPQHF. CDR3 DNA: TGTGCCAGCAGTGGCCTTGGCGAGACAGGGTTGGATCAGCCCCAGCATTTT.

The chain uses TRBV7-7 and TRBJ2-1, with 8 positions matching TRBD2. V was clipped by 5 bases and J by 0 bases; unmatched bases: 3. This CDR3 spans 15 amino acids. Germline V gene lookup returns CDR1 SSHAT and CDR2 FNYEAQ (reference sequence). CDR3 nucleotide sequence: TGTGCCAGCAGCCAAAGCGGGAGCTCCTACAATGAGCAGTTCTTC. Translating it yields CASSQSGSSYNEQFF.

V gene TRBV15 combines with J gene TRBJ1-1; D possibly corresponds to TRBD1 (5 bases). Deletions cut 8 bases from V and 5 bases from J, with 18 bases between. The germline V gene has CDR1 LNHNV and CDR2 YYDKDF (reference sequence). This CDR3 has 14 residues. The CDR3 reads CATGGTAKRTEAFF. CDR3 bases: TGTGCCACCGGAGGGACGGCGAAAAGAACTGAAGCTTTCTTT.

This chain connects TRBV7-9 to TRBJ1-2; D call uncertain. There are 13 residues in the CDR3. CDR1 and CDR2 from the germline V gene are SEHNR and FQNEAQ (reference sequence). The germline V and J ends were trimmed by 5 bases and 8 bases, with 15 bases remaining between them. CDR3: CASSQEAGRGYTF. In nucleotides, the CDR3 is TGTGCCAGCAGCCAGGAGGCAGGAAGAGGCTACACCTTC.

The gene calls are TRBV27 and TRBJ2-7, with D hard to call. The CDR3 totals 13 residues. CDR1 is MNHEY and CDR2 is SMNVEV in the germline V gene (reference sequence). V gave up 6 bases and J gave up 3 bases, with 12 bases separating them. CDR3 region: CASSHQESYEQYF. CDR3 bases: TGTGCCAGCAGCCACCAGGAAAGCTACGAGCAGTACTTC.

V is TRBV5-1 and J is TRBJ2-7; TRBD2 matches at 11 bases. From germline, CDR1 is SGHRS and CDR2 YFSETQ. Germline trimming cut 3 bases from V and 5 bases from J; bases unmatched to any gene: 10. The CDR3 is 16 amino acids. Here the CDR3 DNA reads TGCGCCAGCAGCTCTTTACATAGCGGGGGGGACCACGAGCAGTACTTC. Protein sequence: CASSSLHSGGDHEQYF. Complete variable domain (other parts from reference TRBV5-1 and TRBJ2-7): KAGVTQTPRYLIKTRGQQVTLSCSPISGHRSVSWYQQTPGQGLQFLFEYFSETQRNKGNFPGRFSGRQFSNSRSEMNVSTLELGDSALYLCASSSLHSGGDHEQYFGPGTRLTVT.

V gene TRBV5-1 combines with J gene TRBJ1-1; a weak D match, TRBD1 (5 bases). Germline V gene sequence: CDR1 SGHRS, CDR2 YFSETQ. The V end was cut by 0 bases, the J end by 10 bases, with 13 bases between. The CDR3 covers 13 residues. In DNA form, the CDR3 reads TGCGCCAGCAGCTTGGAGCGTGGGGCAGGAGCTTTCTTT. Protein sequence: CASSLERGAGAFF.

The chain uses TRBV5-1 and TRBJ1-2; 8 positions agree with TRBD1. The CDR3 covers 13 residues. Germline V gives CDR1 SGHRS, CDR2 YFSETQ. V lost 4 bases to trimming and J lost 7 bases; unmatched junction nucleotides: 6. Here the CDR3 DNA reads TGCGCCAGCAGCCTTGGACAGGGAGGTGGCTACACCTTC. Amino acids: CASSLGQGGGYTF.